This T cell receptor (beta chain) was sequenced for a study of beta chain features in type 1 diabetes. This clone has just a few counts. Its antigen is still unknown. Sorted cells reached over 98% purity in every population. The CDR3 is 14 residues long. CDR1 and CDR2 (germline): SNHLY, FYNNEI. J gave up 4 bases and V 7 bases, and 6 bases lay outside the gene matches. Points from the study as a whole: The naive, central memory and Treg TCRB repertoires showed an apparent similarity that was greater among patients than among healthy donors. No resolution was reached here on whether HLA type influences TCRB rearrangement.

Every bit of the isolated RNA underwent reverse transcription, so sequencing read expressed TCRB transcripts. The method was immunoSEQ multiplex PCR; TCRdb's version includes in-frame clones alone and lacks a portion of them. The table lists a few hundred thousand clones, less than 15% of them singletons, with roughly 0.019% in the top ten. The receptor's source is a woman aged 18-35 years in good health. The genes are TRBV2 and TRBJ2-1; 8 positions agree with TRBD1. Specimen: naive CD4+ T cells from blood. Written as DNA, the CDR3 is TGTGCCAGCATCGAAGGACAGGGATACAATGAGCAGTTCTTC. It specifies CASIEGQGYNEQFF.